These 10 T cell receptor beta chains were all obtained from the same sample, sequenced in a study of blood T cell repertoires in COVID-19. Profiled with immunoSEQ multiplex PCR; TCRdb holds only in-frame clones, not every one. The sample contains 20,000 to 30,000 clones, roughly 71% of which appear only once. Sequenced input: peripheral blood. The receptors here all came from an elderly man with active or convalescent COVID-19.

The chain carries TRBV2 and TRBJ1-2, with 9 nucleotides matching TRBD1. V lost 5 bases, J lost 2 bases, and 6 bases stayed unmatched. Germline V gene data show CDR1 as SNHLY and CDR2 as FYNNEI. The CDR3 length is 15 residues. The chain's CDR3 is CASSLRDRVNYGYTF. CDR3 nucleotides: TGTGCCAGCAGTCTCCGGGACAGGGTCAACTATGGCTACACCTTC.

J is TRBJ2-3 and V is TRBV5-1; 10 bases are a match to TRBD2. Germline V gives CDR1 SGHRS, CDR2 YFSETQ. The junction had 3 bases not matched to a gene; V was cut back by 3 bases and J by 5 bases. The CDR3 has 14 residues. The CDR3 sequence: CASSSSGGRDTQYF. The CDR3 DNA reads as TGCGCCAGCAGCTCTAGCGGGGGACGAGATACGCAGTATTTT.

On this clone: Other DNA sequences in the sample encode the same CDR3. This sequence joins TRBV27 and TRBJ1-1, with 8 bases identical to TRBD1. The germline CDR1 and CDR2 sequences are MNHEY and SMNVEV (reference sequence). V shed 2 bases, J shed 2 bases, and the junction held 4 bases outside the gene matches. There are 15 residues in the CDR3. The CDR3 nucleotides read TGTGCCAGCAGTTTAAGACAGGGGTTCAACACTGAAGCTTTCTTT. It yields the protein CASSLRQGFNTEAFF.

The chain links TRBV7-9 to TRBJ1-6; D is uncertain. This CDR3 is 12 amino acids long. The germline V gene encodes CDR1 SEHNR and CDR2 FQNEAQ (reference sequence). V lost 6 bases, J lost 8 bases, and 8 bases lay in between. The CDR3 region is CASRGSYSPLHF. CDR3 nucleotides: TGTGCCAGCAGGGGTAGCTATTCACCCCTCCACTTT.

The V and J genes are TRBV5-1 and TRBJ2-1, with unresolved D. The V and J ends lost 1 base and 6 bases respectively, with 11 bases between them. This CDR3 has 14 residues. The germline CDR1 and CDR2 sequences are SGHRS and YFSETQ. The CDR3 DNA follows: TGCGCCAGCAGCTTGTTACAGTCGGTCAATGAGCAGTTCTTC. Amino acids: CASSLLQSVNEQFF.

The chain links TRBV2 to TRBJ1-6, with 11 bases identical to TRBD1. The V segment lost 9 bases and the J segment 5 bases; nucleotides outside the gene matches: 3. CDR1 SNHLY and CDR2 FYNNEI come from the germline V gene. This CDR3 comprises 14 residues. The CDR3, as DNA: TGTGCCAGTGGACAGGGGGCGGATAATTCACCCCTCCACTTT. Protein: CASGQGADNSPLHF. Complete variable domain (other parts from reference TRBV2 and TRBJ1-6): EPEVTQTPSHQVTQMGQEVILRCVPISNHLYFYWYRQILGQKVEFLVSFYNNEISEKSEIFDDQFSVERPDGSNFTLKIRSTKLEDSAMYFCASGQGADNSPLHFGNGTRLTVT.

This clone was detected a few times. The genes are TRBV18 and TRBJ1-2; TRBD1 agrees at 8 bases. J lost 6 bases, V lost 3 bases, and 18 bases had no gene match. The CDR3 covers 18 residues. The germline CDR1 and CDR2 sequences are KGHSH and LQKENI. This CDR3 reads CASSPLGQGNLRADGYTF. DNA for the CDR3: TGTGCCAGCTCACCCCTCGGACAGGGAAATTTAAGAGCTGATGGCTACACCTTC.

The rearrangement uses TRBV10-3 and TRBJ2-1, with 10 positions matching TRBD2. J was trimmed by 0 bases and V by 4 bases; bases with no gene match: 3. CDR3 size: 16 residues. CDR1 is ENHRY, CDR2 SYGVKD, per germline. CDR3 DNA: TGTGCCATCAGTGGGACTAGCGGAAGCTCCTACAATGAGCAGTTCTTC. Protein: CAISGTSGSSYNEQFF.

The V and J genes are TRBV19 and TRBJ1-5, with D unclear. V lost 7 bases to trimming and J lost 0 bases, with 10 bases between them. This CDR3 contains 14 residues. Germline CDR1 LNHDA, CDR2 SQIVND (reference sequence). CDR3 sequence (DNA): TGTGCCAGTATTGAGGGTGGTAGCAATCAGCCCCAGCATTTT. Translated, it gives CASIEGGSNQPQHF.

This rearrangement joins TRBV5-1 to TRBJ2-6, with 7 bases aligning to TRBD1. The CDR3 has 18 amino acids. CDR1 and CDR2 from the germline V gene are SGHRS and YFSETQ. After removal of 1 base from V and 0 bases from J, the junction contained 7 bases not matched to a gene. CDR3 sequence: CASSLLAGGDSGANVLTF. The CDR3, as DNA: TGCGCCAGCAGCTTGTTGGCAGGGGGAGACTCTGGGGCCAACGTCCTGACTTTC.